This T cell receptor (beta chain) was captured by sequencing in a study of blood T cell repertoires in COVID-19. Germline V lookup: CDR1 SGHDT, CDR2 YYEEEE. V lost 4 bases, J lost 0 bases, and 20 bases lay in between. The length of the CDR3 is 17 residues. Profiled with immunoSEQ multiplex PCR; TCRdb holds only in-frame clones, not every one. Of 64,000 or so clones listed, approximately 78% are singletons. The V and J genes are TRBV5-6 and TRBJ2-7; possible D gene TRBD2, 6 bases. The sample was peripheral blood. The receptor comes from a human donor in a cohort sampled during active COVID-19. CDR3 protein: CASSHLDVAASSYEQYV. The CDR3 DNA reads TGTGCCAGCAGCCACCTGGACGTAGCGGCAAGCTCCTACGAGCAGTACGTC.